This is a list of T cell receptor beta chains from one sample in a study of T cell responses to AZD1222 COVID-19 vaccine. This table comes from immunoSEQ multiplex PCR, and its TCRdb copy is limited to in-frame clones, with some not included. This sample has more than 150,000 clones; 94% occur once, and the top ten carry 1.5% to 2%. Specimen: peripheral blood, collected 28 days after the second AZD1222 dose. These receptors were obtained from an adult who received the AZD1222 COVID-19 vaccine. Both conserved end residues are part of each CDR3.

CDR3 protein	V gene	J gene
CASSSRGESGANVLTF	TRBV6-2/TRBV6-3	TRBJ2-6
CASSYSVNTEAFF	TRBV6-2/TRBV6-3	TRBJ1-1
CASSPGHLSSGNTIYF	TRBV6-6	TRBJ1-3
CASSRGNTEAFF	TRBV6-5	TRBJ1-1
CASYIPPGVQRIPSEGTRELFF	TRBV23-1	TRBJ2-2
CASSQKVENTEAFF	TRBV4-3	TRBJ1-1
CASSSPRAGNTEAFF	TRBV28	TRBJ1-1
CATSRDRGNRGGAFF	TRBV15	TRBJ1-1
CATSRGPGQGKNSPLHF	TRBV15	TRBJ1-6
CASTPRLGQETQYF	TRBV19	TRBJ2-5
CASGRTEQFF	TRBV12-3/TRBV12-4	TRBJ2-1
CASSDAYGYTF	TRBV6-1	TRBJ1-2
CASRAPGGPNYGYTF	TRBV25-1	TRBJ1-2
CASSIGDSQRAFF	TRBV19	TRBJ1-1
CASSQDGQNTEAFF	TRBV4-2	TRBJ1-1
CASSPTRDSPLHF	TRBV12-3/TRBV12-4	TRBJ1-6
CATSRDIIPGDSRFGEQYF	TRBV15	TRBJ2-7
CASSPTEITNTGELFF	TRBV7-2	TRBJ2-2
CASSLENTEAFF	TRBV6-2/TRBV6-3	TRBJ1-1
CSVAVTGTGGWNYGYTF	TRBV29-1	TRBJ1-2
CASSPAGTGNYGYTF	TRBV5-1	TRBJ1-2
CASSLVPTAEQYF	TRBV12-3/TRBV12-4	TRBJ2-7
CASSLVSTGAGSDTQYF	TRBV7-2	TRBJ2-3
CSVEGLWRGAHEQYF	TRBV29-1	TRBJ2-7
CASSLGPGREGYF	TRBV12-3/TRBV12-4	TRBJ2-3
CATREGNNQPQHF	TRBV19	TRBJ1-5
CASSPSTNYGYTF	TRBV6-2/TRBV6-3	TRBJ1-2
CASSPYRASGSRRTGELFF	TRBV7-2	TRBJ2-2
CASSLYGVNAYEQYF	TRBV11-3	TRBJ2-7
CASSLEGRPLNTEAFF	TRBV27	TRBJ1-1
CASSQSGFYGYTF	TRBV3-1/TRBV3-2	TRBJ1-2
CASSSPAGQGSDEQYF	TRBV6-5	TRBJ2-7